The 19 T cell receptor beta chains reported below all come from one sample, sequenced in a study of T cells in Graves' hyperthyroidism and ophthalmopathy. There were TCR beta CDR3 regions amplified from RNA transcripts. First-round RT-PCR targeting the TCR CDR3 was performed with the HTBI primer set. In TCRdb, the multiplex PCR reads were re-called with MiXCR into one record per CDR3 protein. The data show some 760,000 distinct CDR3 sequences, with 12% to 15% seen just once and roughly a tenth held by the top ten. Sequences were obtained from blood. Source of these receptors: a woman under 30 with Graves' hyperthyroidism.

Ten or more counts support this clonotype. The chain links TRBV2 to TRBJ2-3; D might be TRBD2 (6 bases). This CDR3 contains 14 residues. Between the trimmed V and J ends, which lost 7 bases and 6 bases, there was a span of 17 bases. Germline assignment: CDR1 SNHLY and CDR2 FYNNEI. DNA of the CDR3: TGTGCCAGCATTCCGGGACTGCCCCCGGATACGCAGTATTTT. As protein: CASIPGLPPDTQYF.

Ten or more counts support this clonotype. This chain uses TRBV4-1 with TRBJ1-2; D may be TRBD1 (5 bases). The CDR3 length is 16 residues. V was clipped by 0 bases and J by 5 bases, with 16 bases between them. Germline V gene sequence: CDR1 MGHRA, CDR2 YSYEKL. CDR3: CASSQDPTWGGYGYTF. The CDR3 DNA is TGCGCCAGCAGCCAAGATCCAACTTGGGGCGGATATGGCTACACCTTC.

The chain uses TRBV27 and TRBJ2-7; 9 bases agree with TRBD1. This CDR3 region has 15 residues. Losses at the gene ends were 6 bases for V and 5 bases for J; bases not matched to a gene: 11. Germline V CDR1 and CDR2: MNHEY, SMNVEV (reference sequence). The CDR3 DNA is TGTGCCAGCAGGGACTGGGGGACAGGGATGAACGAGCAGTACTTC. It yields the protein CASRDWGTGMNEQYF.

This clonotype was found many times. The gene calls are TRBV11-3 and TRBJ1-1, with TRBD1 as a possible D gene (5 bases). CDR3 length: 13 residues. From germline, CDR1 is SGHNT and CDR2 YENEEA. Trimming stripped 5 bases from V and 7 bases from J, with 14 bases between. For the CDR3, the DNA is TGTGCCAGCAGCATTGGGACCGTAGATGAAGCTTTCTTT. It translates to CASSIGTVDEAFF.

In its sample, this clonotype was seen many times. V and J are TRBV11-2 and TRBJ2-5, with D hard to call. V lost 3 bases and J lost 2, with 13 bases in between. Germline loops: CDR1 SGHAT, CDR2 FQNNGV. There are 15 residues in the CDR3. The CDR3 DNA is TGTGCCAGCAGCTTGCTGGGCCAGCCTCAAGAGACCCAGTACTTC. It specifies CASSLLGQPQETQYF.

This clonotype was seen ten or more times. This chain joins TRBV7-9 and TRBJ2-7; 7 nucleotides agree with TRBD2. Losses at the gene ends were 3 bases for V and 0 bases for J; bases not matched to a gene: 8. The CDR3 sequence is 16 residues long. CDR1 and CDR2 (germline): SEHNR, FQNEAQ (reference sequence). This chain's CDR3 is CASSFSGAGSSYEQYF. CDR3 DNA sequence: TGTGCCAGCAGCTTTTCGGGAGCGGGGAGCTCCTACGAGCAGTACTTC.

The chain employs TRBV20-1 and TRBJ1-4; 9 positions agree with TRBD1. Germline values: CDR1 DFQATT, CDR2 SNEGSKA (reference sequence). The CDR3 runs 13 residues. The CDR3: CSTPGQGNEKLFF. CDR3 in DNA: TGCAGCACACCGGGACAGGGAAATGAAAAACTGTTTTTT.

The rearrangement uses TRBV4-1 and TRBJ2-2, with 10 bases fitting TRBD2. Germline values: CDR1 MGHRA, CDR2 YSYEKL. The CDR3 runs to 23 residues. After removal of 0 bases from V and 1 base from J, the junction contained 20 bases not matched to a gene. This chain's CDR3 is CASSQERPRFWTSGYENTGELFF. The CDR3 DNA reads as TGCGCCAGCAGCCAAGAAAGGCCCCGCTTTTGGACTAGCGGATACGAGAACACCGGGGAGCTGTTTTTT.

The chain couples TRBV19 to TRBJ2-5, with 10 nucleotides matching TRBD1. The V gene's germline CDR1 is LNHDA and CDR2 SQIVND (reference sequence). The junction had 8 bases not matched to a gene; V was cut back by 6 bases and J by 4 bases. This CDR3 comprises 15 residues. For the CDR3, the DNA is TGTGCCAGTAGCCCGACAGGGGGCTGGTCAGAGACCCAGTACTTC. It codes for CASSPTGGWSETQYF. Drawing the rest from reference TRBV19 and TRBJ2-5, the complete variable domain is DGGITQSPKYLFRKEGQNVTLSCEQNLNHDAMYWYRQDPGQGLRLIYYSQIVNDFQKGDIAEGYSVSREKKESFPLTVTSAQKNPTAFYLCASSPTGGWSETQYFGPGTRLLVL.

The chain uses TRBV4-3 and TRBJ2-7; D possibly corresponds to TRBD2 (6 bases). There are 16 residues in the CDR3. The germline CDR1 and CDR2 sequences are LGHNA and YSLEER. V was shortened by 8 bases and J by 3 bases, with 23 bases between the two germline ends. The CDR3 loop is CASGRRRLARLYEQYF. The CDR3 coding sequence is TGCGCCAGCGGACGGCGGAGGCTAGCGAGACTCTACGAGCAGTACTTC.

As DNA, the CDR3 is TGCGCCAGCAGCTTGGCTGGCGGGAGGGCCGGAGAGACCCAGTACTTC. It is translated as CASSLAGGRAGETQYF. The chain has TRBV5-1 and TRBJ2-5, with 9 bases lining up with TRBD2. The germline V gene encodes CDR1 SGHRS and CDR2 YFSETQ. The V and J ends lost 0 bases and 4 bases, in that order; junction bases with no gene match: 7. The CDR3 loop spans 16 amino acids.

The chain carries TRBV25-1 and TRBJ2-4, with 7 bases aligning to TRBD2. The junction had 22 bases not matched to a gene; V was cut back by 10 bases and J by 1 base. The CDR3 is made up of 19 amino acids. Germline CDR1 MGHDK, CDR2 SYGVNS. The CDR3 DNA sequence: TGTGCCACCTATACCCTCCCGGGACTACCGGGTAGGGCCAAAAACATTCAGTACTTC. Amino acids: CATYTLPGLPGRAKNIQYF.

This clonotype was found many times. The chain employs TRBV30 and TRBJ2-7; D is perhaps TRBD1 (5 bases). Germline V gene sequence: CDR1 GTSNPN, CDR2 SVGIG (reference sequence). The CDR3 runs 13 residues. Trimming shortened V by 1 base and J by 3 bases, and 10 bases separated the two germline ends. CDR3 protein: CAWSGGRDYEQYF. CDR3 coding DNA: TGTGCCTGGAGTGGGGGCAGAGACTACGAGCAGTACTTC.

The V gene is TRBV19, the J gene TRBJ2-1; either TRBD1 or TRBD2 may fit D (5 bases each). The CDR3 is made up of 14 amino acids. Looked up from germline, CDR1 is LNHDA and CDR2 is SQIVND (reference sequence). The germline V and J ends were trimmed by 7 bases and 0 bases, with 10 bases remaining between them. This chain's CDR3 is CASTVGTSYNEQFF. The CDR3 DNA reads TGTGCCAGTACGGTTGGGACCTCCTACAATGAGCAGTTCTTC.

This clonotype was seen many times. The genes are TRBV2 and TRBJ2-1; TRBD1 agrees at 8 bases. Trimming cost V 5 bases and J 9 bases; bases outside gene matches: 3. Germline loops: CDR1 SNHLY, CDR2 FYNNEI. The CDR3 spans 12 residues. The CDR3 loop is CASSFDRGEQFF. CDR3 DNA sequence: TGTGCCAGCAGTTTCGACAGGGGTGAGCAGTTCTTC. The full variable domain, in which reference TRBV2 and TRBJ2-1 provide the parts outside the CDR3, is EPEVTQTPSHQVTQMGQEVILRCVPISNHLYFYWYRQILGQKVEFLVSFYNNEISEKSEIFDDQFSVERPDGSNFTLKIRSTKLEDSAMYFCASSFDRGEQFFGPGTRLTVL.

The chain has TRBV6-1 and TRBJ1-2, with D possibly being TRBD1 (6 bases). The germline gives CDR1 MNHNS, CDR2 SASEGT. This CDR3 region has 14 residues. The V and J ends lost 6 bases and 2 bases respectively, with 13 bases between them. The CDR3 DNA reads as TGTGCCAGCAGCGACTCACAGGGAAACTATGGCTACACCTTC. Translated, it gives CASSDSQGNYGYTF.

This clonotype was seen a few times. V usage is TRBV20-1 and J usage is TRBJ2-1; weak D call: TRBD1 (5 bases). The V gene's germline CDR1 is DFQATT and CDR2 SNEGSKA (reference sequence). The CDR3 loop spans 14 amino acids. Trimming cost V 3 bases and J 7 bases, with 16 bases left between them. The CDR3 region is CSASRRAPWNEQFF. Written as DNA, the CDR3 is TGCAGTGCTAGTCGCAGGGCCCCCTGGAATGAGCAGTTCTTC.

This clonotype came up a few times. V is TRBV5-1 and J is TRBJ1-1; D is unclear. The CDR3 has 13 amino acids. V was clipped by 7 bases and J by 0 bases, with 10 bases between them. Germline V lookup: CDR1 SGHRS, CDR2 YFSETQ. CDR3 loop: CASRRSLNTEAFF. The CDR3 DNA follows: TGCGCCAGCCGGAGGAGCCTGAACACTGAAGCTTTCTTT.

V gene TRBV20-1 combines with J gene TRBJ1-1, with D unclear. The CDR3 runs to 12 residues. Germline CDR1 reads DFQATT; CDR2 reads SNEGSKA (reference sequence). V lost 1 base and J 8 bases, leaving 11 bases between the germline ends. The CDR3 nucleotides read TGCAGTGCTAGAGGCGGGTATAAGGAAGCTTTCTTT. It is translated as CSARGGYKEAFF.